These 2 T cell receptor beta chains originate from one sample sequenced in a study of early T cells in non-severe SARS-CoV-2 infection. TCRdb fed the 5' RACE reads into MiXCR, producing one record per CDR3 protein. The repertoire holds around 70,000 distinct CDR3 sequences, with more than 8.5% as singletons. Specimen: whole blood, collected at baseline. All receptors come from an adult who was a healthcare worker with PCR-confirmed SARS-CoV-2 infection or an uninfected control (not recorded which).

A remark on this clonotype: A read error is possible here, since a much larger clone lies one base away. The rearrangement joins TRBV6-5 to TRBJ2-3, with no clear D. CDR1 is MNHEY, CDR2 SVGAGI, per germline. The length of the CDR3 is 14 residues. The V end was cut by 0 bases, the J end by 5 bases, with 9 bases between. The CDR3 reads CASSYSGTVDTQYF. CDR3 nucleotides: TGTGCCAGCAGTTACTCCGGCACCGTAGATACGCAGTATTTT.

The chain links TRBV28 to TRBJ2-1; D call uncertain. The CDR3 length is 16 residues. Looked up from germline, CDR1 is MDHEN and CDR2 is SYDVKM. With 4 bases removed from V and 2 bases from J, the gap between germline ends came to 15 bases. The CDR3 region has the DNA TGTGCCAGCAGTTCCCCCGGCGGCCGTACCTACAATGAGCAGTTCTTC. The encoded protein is CASSSPGGRTYNEQFF.